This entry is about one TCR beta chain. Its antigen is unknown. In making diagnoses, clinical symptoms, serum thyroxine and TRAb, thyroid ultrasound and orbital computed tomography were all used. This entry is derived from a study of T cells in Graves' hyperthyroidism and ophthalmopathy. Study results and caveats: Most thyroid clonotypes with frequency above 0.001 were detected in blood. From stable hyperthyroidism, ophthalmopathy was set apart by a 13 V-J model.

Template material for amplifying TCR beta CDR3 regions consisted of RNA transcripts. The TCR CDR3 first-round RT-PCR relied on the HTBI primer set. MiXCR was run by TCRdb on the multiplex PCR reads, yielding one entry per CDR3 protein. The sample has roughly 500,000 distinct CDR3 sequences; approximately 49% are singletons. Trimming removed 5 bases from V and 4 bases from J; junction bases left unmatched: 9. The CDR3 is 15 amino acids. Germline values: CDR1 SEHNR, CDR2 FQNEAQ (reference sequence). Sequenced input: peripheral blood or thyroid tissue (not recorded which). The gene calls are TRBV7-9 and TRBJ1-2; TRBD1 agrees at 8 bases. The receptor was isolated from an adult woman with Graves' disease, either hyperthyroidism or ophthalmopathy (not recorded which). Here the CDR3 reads CASSARTGSSYGYTF. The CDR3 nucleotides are TGTGCCAGCAGCGCCCGGACAGGGTCTAGCTATGGCTACACCTTC.